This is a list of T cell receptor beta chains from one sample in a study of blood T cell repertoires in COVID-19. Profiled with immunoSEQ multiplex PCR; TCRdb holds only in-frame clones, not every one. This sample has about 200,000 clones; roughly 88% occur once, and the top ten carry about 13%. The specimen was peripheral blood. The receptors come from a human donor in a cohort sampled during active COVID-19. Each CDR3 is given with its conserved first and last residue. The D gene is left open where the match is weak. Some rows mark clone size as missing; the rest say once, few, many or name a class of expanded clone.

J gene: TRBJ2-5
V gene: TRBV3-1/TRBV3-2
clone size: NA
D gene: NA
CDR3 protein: CASSQEAGRQETQYF
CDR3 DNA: TGTGCCAGCAGCCAGGAAGCGGGCCGCCAAGAGACCCAGTACTTC

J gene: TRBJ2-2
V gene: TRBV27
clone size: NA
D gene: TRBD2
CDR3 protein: CASRREGVNTGELFF
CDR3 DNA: TGTGCCAGCCGGCGGGAGGGAGTTAACACCGGGGAGCTGTTTTTT

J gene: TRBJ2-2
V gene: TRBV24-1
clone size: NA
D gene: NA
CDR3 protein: CATSDPNTGELFF
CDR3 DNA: TGTGCCACCAGTGATCCCAATACCGGGGAGCTGTTTTTT

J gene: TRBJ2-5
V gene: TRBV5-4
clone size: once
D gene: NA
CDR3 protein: CASSFDLALETQYF
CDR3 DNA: TGTGCCAGCAGCTTCGACCTAGCGCTGGAGACCCAGTACTTC

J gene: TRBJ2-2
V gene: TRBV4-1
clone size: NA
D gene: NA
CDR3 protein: CASGRGELFF
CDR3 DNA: TGCGCCAGCGGGCGCGGGGAGCTGTTTTTT

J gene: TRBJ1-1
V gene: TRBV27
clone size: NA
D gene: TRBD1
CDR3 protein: CASSLRSGQVISTEAFF
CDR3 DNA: TGTGCCAGCAGTTTAAGGTCTGGACAGGTTATATCCACTGAAGCTTTCTTT

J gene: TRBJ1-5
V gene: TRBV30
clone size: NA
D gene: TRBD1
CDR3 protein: CAYSGQHRNQPQHF
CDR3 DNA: TGTGCCTATTCGGGACAGCATCGTAATCAGCCCCAGCATTTT

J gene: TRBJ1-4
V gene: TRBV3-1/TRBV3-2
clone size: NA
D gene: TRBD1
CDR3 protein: CASSPWGRGREKLFF
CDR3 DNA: TGTGCCAGCAGCCCCTGGGGCAGGGGGCGGGAAAAACTGTTTTTT

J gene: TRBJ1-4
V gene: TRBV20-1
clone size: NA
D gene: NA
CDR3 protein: CSASRGANGANEKLFF
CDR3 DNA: TGCAGTGCTAGTCGGGGGGCTAATGGAGCTAATGAAAAACTGTTTTTT

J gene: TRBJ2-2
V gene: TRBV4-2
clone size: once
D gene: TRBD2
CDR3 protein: CASSATSGTGGELFF
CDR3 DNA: TGTGCCAGCAGCGCGACTAGCGGGACGGGCGGGGAGCTGTTTTTT

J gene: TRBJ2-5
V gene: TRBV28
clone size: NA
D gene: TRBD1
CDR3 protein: CASSLYDRVTETQYF
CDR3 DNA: TGTGCCAGCAGTTTATATGACAGGGTCACAGAGACCCAGTACTTC

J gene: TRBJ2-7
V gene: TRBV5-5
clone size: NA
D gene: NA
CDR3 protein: CASSWLTSSPRYEQYF
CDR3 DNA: TGTGCCAGCAGCTGGTTAACCTCATCCCCGAGGTACGAGCAGTACTTC

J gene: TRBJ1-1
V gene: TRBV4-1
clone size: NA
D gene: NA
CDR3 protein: CASSPTRVMGTEAFF
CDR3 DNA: TGCGCCAGCAGCCCGACTCGGGTTATGGGCACTGAAGCTTTCTTT

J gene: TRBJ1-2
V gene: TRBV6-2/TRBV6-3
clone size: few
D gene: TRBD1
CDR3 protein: CASSGQGNYGYTF
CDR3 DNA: TGTGCCAGCAGCGGACAGGGGAACTATGGCTACACCTTC

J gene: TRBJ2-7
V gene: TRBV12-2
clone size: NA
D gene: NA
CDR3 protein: CASRLTGGNYEQYF
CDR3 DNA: TGTGCAAGTCGCTTGACAGGGGGGAACTACGAGCAGTACTTC

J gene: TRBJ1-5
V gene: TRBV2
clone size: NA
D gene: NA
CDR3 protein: CASSPLLGGNQPQHF
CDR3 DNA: TGTGCCAGCAGTCCCCTCCTAGGTGGCAATCAGCCCCAGCATTTT

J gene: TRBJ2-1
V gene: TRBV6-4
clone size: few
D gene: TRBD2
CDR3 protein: CASSIEEGLAIGNEQFF
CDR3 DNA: TGTGCCAGCAGTATAGAGGAGGGACTAGCGATTGGGAATGAGCAGTTCTTC

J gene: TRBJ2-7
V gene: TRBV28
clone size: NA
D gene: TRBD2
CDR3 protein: CASRPLAETLHEQYF
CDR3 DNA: TGTGCCAGCAGACCGCTAGCGGAAACTTTGCACGAGCAGTACTTC